Following are 3 T cell receptor beta chains from one sample sequenced in a study of vaccination effects on CD4 cells after COVID-19. When roughly eleven days of culture had elapsed, CD4+ T cells were isolated. The participants, recipients of two vaccine doses, got either BNT162b2 or mRNA-1273. Sequencing was performed with immunoSEQ multiplex PCR; in TCRdb, only in-frame clones are kept and a portion is missing. The data hold about 45,000 clones, with approximately 72% observed a single time. These receptors' targets are unknown. The sequencing used CD4+ T cells from PBMCs cultured without peptide, collected after COVID-19 vaccination. The receptors derive from a human donor who received a COVID-19 vaccine.

This clone was detected only a few times. This rearrangement joins TRBV18 to TRBJ1-1; a weak D match, TRBD1 (5 bases). CDR1 and CDR2 (germline): KGHSH, LQKENI. There are 13 residues in the CDR3. V was shortened by 3 bases and J by 7 bases, with 12 bases between the two germline ends. The CDR3 DNA reads TGTGCCAGCTCACCGCCTGGGGCCGTTGAAGCTTTCTTT. The encoded protein is CASSPPGAVEAFF. The variable domain in full, with the rest retrieved from reference TRBV18 and TRBJ1-1, is NAGVMQNPRHLVRRRGQEARLRCSPMKGHSHVYWYRQLPEEGLKFMVYLQKENIIDESGMPKERFSAEFPKEGPSILRIQQVVRGDSAAYFCASSPPGAVEAFFGQGTRLTVV.

The gene calls are TRBV5-1 and TRBJ1-1; D gene uncertain. The CDR3 has 16 amino acids. CDR1 is SGHRS, CDR2 YFSETQ, per germline. V was cut by 4 bases and J by 2 bases, with 18 bases left in between. The CDR3 reads CASSPRRAGSNTEAFF. The CDR3 nucleotides are TGCGCCAGCAGCCCCCGTAGGGCAGGTTCTAACACTGAAGCTTTCTTT.

The J gene is TRBJ2-7, the V gene TRBV2; no definite D call. The germline V gene encodes CDR1 SNHLY and CDR2 FYNNEI. The V gene lost 3 bases and the J gene lost 5 bases, with 8 bases spanning the gap. This CDR3 spans 12 amino acids. Written as DNA, the CDR3 is TGTGCCAGCAGTGAGGGTGGCCACGAGCAGTACTTC. It yields the protein CASSEGGHEQYF.